The next 3 T cell receptor beta chains were all read from a single sample in a study of blood T cells in healthy people across ages (dated by TCRdb to 2014 to 2015). The library relied on 5' RACE. The run used an Illumina HiSeq 2500. A second PCR of 7 to 11 cycles was run with a J-beta primer mix and a sample-barcoded 5' primer. TCRdb reran the public reads through fastp at Q25 and MiXCR, keeping productive beta chains. Records with the same CDR3 protein are collapsed into one entry carrying the most frequent genes and DNA. The sample contains 750,000 to 850,000 distinct CDR3 sequences, about 25% of them found a single time. 3% to 4% of the sample rests with the top ten. These sequences were also reported in another study, on T cells of mothers and their children.

Sequencing input: blood. These receptors originate from a boy aged 5-17 years in good health.

This clonotype was detected a few times. This chain uses TRBV6-4 with TRBJ2-1; no clear D. Germline loops: CDR1 MRHNA, CDR2 SNTAGT. V was clipped by 6 bases and J by 4 bases, with 7 bases between them. The CDR3 has 12 amino acids. In DNA, the CDR3 is TGTGCCAGCAGAGGGATTTACAATGAGCAGTTCTTC. It yields the protein CASRGIYNEQFF.

The chain combines TRBV29-1 with TRBJ1-1, with D possibly matching TRBD1 (5 bases). The germline gives CDR1 SQVTM, CDR2 ANQGSEA. The CDR3 is made up of 14 amino acids. Trimming cost V 4 bases and J 7 bases, with 19 bases left between them. CDR3 sequence (DNA): TGCAGCGTTGGCCGGCCGGGGGTGCGGGGTGAAGCTTTCTTT. This encodes CSVGRPGVRGEAFF.

This clonotype has a handful of counts. The chain combines TRBV9 with TRBJ2-5; no definite D call. This CDR3 spans 17 amino acids. Germline V CDR1 and CDR2: SGDLS, YYNGEE. Trimming removed 4 bases at V and 5 bases at J, with 24 bases between. This chain's CDR3 is CASSPSSGLVGSETQYF. The CDR3 DNA reads TGTGCCAGCAGCCCTTCCTCCGGGTTGGTAGGTTCTGAGACCCAGTACTTC.